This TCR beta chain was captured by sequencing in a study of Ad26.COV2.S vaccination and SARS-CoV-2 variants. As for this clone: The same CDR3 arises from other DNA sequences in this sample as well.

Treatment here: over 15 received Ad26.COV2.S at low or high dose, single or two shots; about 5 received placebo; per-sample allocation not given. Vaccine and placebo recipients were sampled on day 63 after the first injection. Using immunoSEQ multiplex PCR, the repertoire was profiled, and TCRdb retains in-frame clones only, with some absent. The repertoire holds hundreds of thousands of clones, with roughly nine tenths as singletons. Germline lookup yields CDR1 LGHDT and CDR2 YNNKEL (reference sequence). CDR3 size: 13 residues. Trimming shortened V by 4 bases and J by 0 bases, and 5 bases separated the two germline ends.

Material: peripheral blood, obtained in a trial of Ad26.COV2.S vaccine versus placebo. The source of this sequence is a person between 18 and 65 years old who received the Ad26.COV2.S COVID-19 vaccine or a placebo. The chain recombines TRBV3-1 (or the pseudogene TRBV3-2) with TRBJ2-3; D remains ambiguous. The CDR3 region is CASSRVSTDTQYF. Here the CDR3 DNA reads TGTGCCAGCAGCCGGGTTAGCACAGATACGCAGTATTTT.